This TCR beta chain stems from a study of blood T cell repertoires in COVID-19. Study context: The cDNA or gDNA used as material had been derived from T cells, B-cell-depleted T cells, or PBMCs.

Original handling: Reference gene primers were amplified, and this amplification served to estimate nucleated cell counts. TCRdb's copy holds only in-frame clones and misses some; the assay was immunoSEQ multiplex PCR. That table supplies the V and J calls and clone size; D and trimming were determined from the DNA. This sample has 150,000 to 200,000 clones, with around 86% found just once. There are 13 residues in the CDR3. Looked up from germline, CDR1 is SNHLY and CDR2 is FYNNEI. Between the trimmed V and J ends, which lost 4 bases and 1 base, there was a span of 7 bases. The sequenced sample consisted of peripheral blood. The chain uses TRBV2 and TRBJ2-5; D uncertain. The TCR comes from a man in his 70s who had recovered from COVID-19. Written as DNA, the CDR3 is TGTGCCAGCAGTGTACTCCTCCAAGAGACCCAGTACTTC. It encodes CASSVLLQETQYF.